This passage covers 7 T cell receptor beta chains from one sample sequenced in a study of blood T cells in healthy people across ages. For the second PCR, which ran for about 6 to 11 cycles, a sample-barcoded 5' primer and a J-beta primer mix were used. TCRdb reprocessed the 5' RACE reads with MiXCR, giving one entry per CDR3 protein. Seen here are roughly 800,000 distinct CDR3 sequences, more than 45% observed once, and the top ten hold 20% to 25%. Sequenced material: blood. These receptors originate from a young man in good health.

The gene calls are TRBV7-2 and TRBJ2-3; 10 bases agree with TRBD2. CDR1 is SGHTA and CDR2 is FQGNSA in the germline V gene. After removal of 5 bases from V and 2 bases from J, the junction contained 7 bases not matched to a gene. The CDR3 length is 16 residues. This chain's CDR3 is CASSHGLAGVTDTQYF. The CDR3 nucleotides are TGTGCCAGCAGCCACGGGCTAGCGGGGGTCACAGATACGCAGTATTTT.

The rearrangement joins TRBV12-3 or TRBV12-4 to TRBJ1-2; possibly TRBD1 for D (6 bases). The CDR3 length is 11 residues. Trimming pared 6 bases from V and 7 bases from J, leaving 9 bases between. The CDR3, as DNA: TGTGCCAGCAGGGGGGGCTTTGGCTACACCTTC. The encoded protein is CASRGGFGYTF.

The gene calls are TRBV28 and TRBJ2-1; 9 bases are shared with TRBD1. CDR1 is MDHEN and CDR2 is SYDVKM in the germline V gene. This CDR3 contains 15 residues. The V gene end was trimmed by 6 bases and the J gene end by 6 bases; junction bases not matched to a gene: 9. DNA for the CDR3: TGTGCCAGCAGCCAGCGGGACAGGGTTTTCAATGAGCAGTTCTTC. Its protein product is CASSQRDRVFNEQFF.

The V and J genes are TRBV15 and TRBJ2-5, with TRBD1 identical over 7 bases. The CDR3 sequence is 15 residues long. The germline V gene has CDR1 LNHNV and CDR2 YYDKDF (reference sequence). The V and J ends lost 2 bases and 5 bases, in that order; junction bases with no gene match: 8. CDR3 coding DNA: TGTGCCACCAGCAGATCCAAGGACAGGTTGGAGACCCAGTACTTC. This gives the protein CATSRSKDRLETQYF.

This clonotype was recorded a few times. V is TRBV25-1 and J is TRBJ1-4; D unclear. V lost 4 bases and J lost 9, with 9 bases in between. The CDR3 is made up of 12 amino acids. Germline CDR1 is MGHDK and CDR2 is SYGVNS. The CDR3 coding sequence is TGTGCCAGCAGTGGCCTGAAGCAAAAACTGTTTTTT. The encoded protein is CASSGLKQKLFF.

The chain is built from TRBV6-1 and TRBJ2-1; D remains unclear. The CDR3 runs to 17 residues. Germline CDR1 is MNHNS and CDR2 is SASEGT. Trimming removed 6 bases at V and 6 bases at J, with 24 bases between. CDR3 loop: CASRDRSYETNSNEQFF. CDR3 nucleotide sequence: TGTGCCAGCAGGGATAGAAGCTACGAAACTAATAGCAATGAGCAGTTCTTC.

The chain carries TRBV7-2 and TRBJ2-5; TRBD1 matches at 7 bases. The germline gives CDR1 SGHTA, CDR2 FQGNSA. J gave up 2 bases and V 3 bases, and 6 bases lay outside the gene matches. The CDR3 loop spans 15 amino acids. The chain's CDR3 is CASSFSGQVQETQYF. CDR3 nucleotides: TGTGCCAGCAGCTTCTCTGGACAGGTACAAGAGACCCAGTACTTC.